This TCR beta chain was obtained from a study of cytomegalovirus exposure and HLA in healthy donors. Study context: Earlier results showed 120 million or so unique TCR beta sequences derived from about 179 million T cells.

The PCR contained 60 Vbeta and 13 Jbeta primers. Clones were sequenced by immunoSEQ multiplex PCR, and TCRdb holds only the in-frame ones, with some missing. Of about 130,000 clones listed, approximately 75% are singletons. The CDR3 consists of 13 residues. CDR1 and CDR2 from the germline V gene are MNHEY and SVGAGI. Trimming took off 6 bases at V and 1 base at J, with 4 bases between the two ends. This rearrangement joins TRBV6-5 to TRBJ1-6; D not certain. The receptor's source is a man aged 25 to 40 in good health and CMV-seronegative. What was sequenced was PBMCs. CDR3 DNA: TGTGCCAGCAGCAGATCCTATAATTCACCCCTCCACTTT. It encodes CASSRSYNSPLHF.